The entry below describes one T cell receptor (beta chain). Its antigen is unknown. The CDR3 contains 12 residues. Looked up from germline, CDR1 is SGHNT and CDR2 is YYREEE (reference sequence). Trimming removed 4 bases at V and 4 bases at J, with 5 bases between. The entry originates in a study of PD-1 blockade in classical Hodgkin lymphoma. Findings and caveats of the study: Among the patients, those starting nivolumab under 1 year after ASCT were excluded.

Each and every patient relapsed after autologous stem cell transplantation, and patients got differing brentuximab vedotin exposure. Clones were sequenced by immunoSEQ multiplex PCR, and TCRdb holds only the in-frame ones, with some missing. This sample carries around 15,000 clones, 65% to 85% of them seen once, and the ten largest clones take 30% to 40%. The source is a human donor with classical Hodgkin lymphoma. The chain uses TRBV5-4 and TRBJ2-2; D is undetermined. Sequences were derived from peripheral blood mononuclear cells (PBMCs), sampled before the second cycle of nivolumab. CDR3 in amino acids: CASSLSTGELFF. In DNA, the CDR3 is TGTGCCAGCAGCCTTAGCACCGGGGAGCTGTTTTTT.